The 17 T cell receptor beta chains below were found in one sample sequenced in a study of cytomegalovirus exposure and HLA in healthy donors. Primers: 60 Vbeta forward and 13 Jbeta reverse. Produced via immunoSEQ multiplex PCR; TCRdb's table is partial and in-frame only. The table lists some 130,000 clones, 79% of them singletons. Sequenced: PBMCs. These receptors all come from a man aged 40-49 years in good health and CMV-seropositive.

The chain recombines TRBV29-1 with TRBJ2-2; a weak D match, TRBD1 (6 bases). With 3 bases removed from V and 5 bases from J, the gap between germline ends came to 16 bases. The CDR3 has 15 residues. In germline, CDR1 is SQVTM, CDR2 ANQGSEA. The CDR3 bases are TGCAGCGTTGATGTGACAGGTCTCTCAACCGGGGAGCTGTTTTTT. It codes for CSVDVTGLSTGELFF.

The chain carries TRBV9 and TRBJ2-7, with 7 bases lining up with TRBD2. Germline V gene data show CDR1 as SGDLS and CDR2 as YYNGEE. The CDR3 covers 14 residues. V trimming: 7 bases; J trimming: 6 bases; junction bases outside the gene matches: 13. CDR3 coding DNA: TGTGCCAGCTCCGCATGGGGAGGGCAGGTCGAGCAGTACTTC. Translated, it gives CASSAWGGQVEQYF.

The chain employs TRBV7-9 and TRBJ1-3; 8 nucleotides match TRBD1. Looked up from germline, CDR1 is SEHNR and CDR2 is FQNEAQ (reference sequence). CDR3 length: 18 residues. V was clipped by 4 bases and J by 0 bases; unmatched bases: 11. CDR3 in DNA: TGTGCCAGCAGCTCCCGGGACAGGCCCCCGAGCTCTGGAAACACCATATATTTT. This translates into CASSSRDRPPSSGNTIYF.

The chain has TRBV25-1 and TRBJ2-1; 11 positions agree with TRBD2. The V gene's germline CDR1 is MGHDK and CDR2 SYGVNS. The CDR3 consists of 14 residues. The junction had 4 bases not matched to a gene; V was cut back by 6 bases and J by 6 bases. This chain's CDR3 is CASRPGLAANEQFF. The CDR3 DNA reads as TGTGCCAGCAGACCGGGACTAGCGGCCAATGAGCAGTTCTTC. Filled out from reference TRBV25-1 and TRBJ2-1, the complete variable domain reads EADIYQTPRYLVIGTGKKITLECSQTMGHDKMYWYQQDPGMELHLIHYSYGVNSTEKGDLSSESTVSRIRTEHFPLTLESARPSHTSQYLCASRPGLAANEQFFGPGTRLTVL.

The chain joins TRBV6-5 to TRBJ2-1, with 12 bases matching TRBD2. Germline lookup yields CDR1 MNHEY and CDR2 SVGAGI. This CDR3 region has 16 residues. Trimming at V came to 4 bases and at J to 5 bases, leaving 6 bases not matched to a gene. The CDR3 sequence: CASSLTSGRLDNEQFF. In DNA, the CDR3 is TGTGCCAGCAGTTTAACTAGCGGGAGGCTTGACAATGAGCAGTTCTTC.

The rearrangement links TRBV12-5 to TRBJ2-1, with no clear D. The CDR3 is 15 amino acids. CDR1 is LGHNT and CDR2 is FRNRAP in the germline V gene. Deletions cut 2 bases from V and 10 bases from J, with 18 bases between. This chain's CDR3 is CASGLSPLSTDEQFF. The CDR3 DNA reads TGTGCTAGTGGTTTGTCCCCGCTGTCTACAGACGAGCAGTTCTTC. Based on the CDR3 plus reference TRBV12-5 and TRBJ2-1, the full variable domain is DARVTQTPRHKVTEMGQEVTMRCQPILGHNTVFWYRQTMMQGLELLAYFRNRAPLDDSGMPKDRFSAEMPDATLATLKIQPSEPRDSAVYFCASGLSPLSTDEQFFGPGTRLTVL.

CDR3 nucleotides: TGTGCCAGTAGTAATCTCGGGGGGAGCGATCAGCCCCAGCATTTT. Translation: CASSNLGGSDQPQHF. The chain carries TRBV19 and TRBJ1-5, with TRBD1 as a possible D gene (5 bases). Trimming removed 4 bases from V and 5 bases from J, with 15 bases in between. The CDR3 contains 15 residues. Germline CDR1 and CDR2: LNHDA and SQIVND (reference sequence).

The chain combines TRBV11-2 with TRBJ2-7, with TRBD1 as a possible D gene (6 bases). The CDR3 is 14 residues long. Trimming shortened V by 3 bases and J by 3 bases, and 12 bases separated the two germline ends. Germline values: CDR1 SGHAT, CDR2 FQNNGV. The CDR3 sequence: CASSFGQMSYEQYF. The CDR3, as DNA: TGTGCCAGCAGCTTCGGACAGATGAGCTACGAGCAGTACTTC. The full variable domain, in which reference TRBV11-2 and TRBJ2-7 provide the parts outside the CDR3, is EAGVAQSPRYKIIEKRQSVAFWCNPISGHATLYWYQQILGQGPKLLIQFQNNGVVDDSQLPKDRFSAERLKGVDSTLKIQPAKLEDSAVYLCASSFGQMSYEQYFGPGTRLTVT.

The genes are TRBV5-4 and TRBJ1-2; possibly TRBD1 for D (5 bases). Germline CDR1 SGHNT, CDR2 YYREEE (reference sequence). V dropped 0 bases and J dropped 3 bases, with 9 bases sitting between them. The CDR3 is 14 amino acids. The DNA for the CDR3 is TGTGCCAGCAGCTTGGGGGGCACCTACTATGGCTACACCTTC. This gives the protein CASSLGGTYYGYTF.

The chain uses TRBV11-2 and TRBJ2-1; TRBD2 matches 9 bases. With V trimmed by 7 bases and J by 1 base, 8 bases remained unmatched. The CDR3 is made up of 16 amino acids. From germline, CDR1 is SGHAT and CDR2 FQNNGV. CDR3 DNA: TGTGCCAGCAAACATAGCGGGAGCTCTTCCTACAATGAGCAGTTCTTC. Translated, it gives CASKHSGSSSYNEQFF.

The genes are TRBV5-4 and TRBJ1-5, with 7 bases that match TRBD1. Unmatched junction bases numbered 5, after V lost 9 bases and J lost 5 bases. Germline V gene lookup returns CDR1 SGHNT and CDR2 YYREEE (reference sequence). The CDR3 runs 12 residues. The CDR3 reads CAMAQGDQPQHF. DNA of the CDR3: TGTGCCATGGCTCAGGGGGATCAGCCCCAGCATTTT.

The genes are TRBV5-6 and TRBJ2-5; 10 bases are a match to TRBD2. The ends lost 2 bases at V and 2 bases at J; junction bases unmatched: 9. CDR3 length equals 17 residues. CDR1 is SGHDT, CDR2 YYEEEE, per germline. CDR3 nucleotides: TGTGCCAGCAGCTTTCGGACTAGCGGAGGACGTCAAGAGACCCAGTACTTC. Translation: CASSFRTSGGRQETQYF.

The chain joins TRBV28 to TRBJ2-5, with 7 bases aligning to TRBD2. The V gene end was trimmed by 5 bases and the J gene end by 4 bases; junction bases not matched to a gene: 7. This CDR3 region has 14 residues. Germline loops: CDR1 MDHEN, CDR2 SYDVKM. The DNA of the CDR3 is TGTGCCAGCAGTCCGAGACCGGGGGGAGAGACCCAGTACTTC. It encodes CASSPRPGGETQYF.

The V call is TRBV30, the J call TRBJ2-1; TRBD2 matches 8 bases. The germline V gene encodes CDR1 GTSNPN and CDR2 SVGIG (reference sequence). The trim removed 1 base at V and 4 bases at J, leaving 6 bases unmatched. There are 15 residues in the CDR3. CDR3 in amino acids: CAWSARTSRYNEQFF. The CDR3 DNA is TGTGCCTGGAGTGCCCGGACTAGCAGGTACAATGAGCAGTTCTTC.

This clone came up a few times. The V and J genes are TRBV6-5 and TRBJ2-1; 12 nucleotides align to TRBD2. Per germline, CDR1 MNHEY and CDR2 SVGAGI. The CDR3 totals 15 residues. The V segment lost 3 bases and the J segment 8 bases; nucleotides outside the gene matches: 5. DNA of the CDR3: TGTGCCAGCAGTTATCTAGCGGGAGGGAGTCATGAGCAGTTCTTC. Translation gives CASSYLAGGSHEQFF.

The CDR3 loop is CASRELNEQYF. The CDR3, as DNA: TGTGCCAGCCGGGAGCTGAACGAGCAGTACTTC. The V gene is TRBV2, the J gene TRBJ2-7; a possible D gene is TRBD2 (6 bases). V was shortened by 8 bases and J by 5 bases, with 10 bases between the two germline ends. Germline CDR1 and CDR2: SNHLY and FYNNEI. This CDR3 spans 11 amino acids.

The chain carries TRBV9 and TRBJ2-7, with TRBD2 as a possible D gene (5 bases). V gave up 2 bases and J gave up 2 bases, with 8 bases separating them. This CDR3 contains 13 residues. The germline V gene encodes CDR1 SGDLS and CDR2 YYNGEE. Here the CDR3 DNA reads TGTGCCAGCAGCGTCTCCGGGGCCTACGAGCAGTACTTC. Amino acid sequence: CASSVSGAYEQYF.